The rows below give T cell receptor beta chains drawn from one sample of a study of response to subunit inactivated influenza vaccine. TCRdb re-derived calls from the RT-PCR reads in MiXCR, one entry per CDR3 protein. This sample has under 800,000 distinct CDR3 sequences; approximately 15% occur once, and the top ten carry 5.5% to 7%. Sequenced here: PBMCs from blood, sampled 14 days before vaccination. Receptors were obtained from a man in his fifties or sixties who received an inactivated influenza vaccine. CDR3s include the opening cysteine and the closing phenylalanine or tryptophan. D genes are given only for firm matches. A row's size may be missing; if present it is once, few, many or a size class.

D,V,J,size,CDR3,DNA
TRBD1,TRBV4-1,TRBJ2-5,.,CASSHIVQGAQLETQYF,TGCGCCAGCAGCCATATCGTACAGGGGGCGCAGCTTGAGACCCAGTACTTC
.,TRBV20-1,TRBJ2-5,.,CSAPVTGLGTQYF,TGCAGTGCTCCCGTAACAGGGTTAGGGACCCAGTACTTC
TRBD2,TRBV5-1,TRBJ2-5,few,CASSLALAGYQETQYF,TGCGCCAGCAGCTTGGCTCTAGCGGGGTACCAAGAGACCCAGTACTTC
.,TRBV20-1,TRBJ2-3,.,CSAQRIVEDTQYF,TGCAGTGCTCAGAGGATAGTTGAAGATACGCAGTATTTT
.,TRBV12-3/TRBV12-4,TRBJ1-2,.,CASSLYGVGYTF,TGTGCCAGCAGTTTATACGGGGTTGGCTACACCTTC
.,TRBV15,TRBJ1-2,many,CATSRDSYGYTF,TGTGCCACCAGCAGAGACAGCTATGGCTACACCTTC
.,TRBV12-3/TRBV12-4,TRBJ2-5,.,CASSPDFRGTQYF,TGTGCCAGCAGTCCTGACTTCCGGGGGACCCAGTACTTC
.,TRBV6-1,TRBJ2-3,many,CASLADPGLSDTQYF,TGTGCCAGCCTCGCCGACCCAGGGTTATCAGATACGCAGTATTTT
TRBD2,TRBV25-1,TRBJ2-1,few,CASSETSGSLSPYNEQFF,TGTGCCAGCAGTGAGACTAGCGGGAGTCTATCTCCTTATAATGAGCAGTTCTTC
.,TRBV3-1,TRBJ2-1,.,CASSLTSAPSYNEQFF,TGTGCCAGCAGCCTTACGAGCGCCCCCTCCTACAATGAGCAGTTCTTC
.,TRBV20-1,TRBJ1-6,many,CSALPGDFNSPLHF,TGCAGTGCCCTTCCGGGTGACTTTAATTCACCCCTCCACTTT
.,TRBV7-2,TRBJ2-7,few,CASSPNGGKEGEQYF,TGTGCCAGCAGCCCTAATGGTGGCAAAGAGGGGGAGCAGTACTTC
.,TRBV18,TRBJ2-6,.,CASSLGGLLANVLTF,TGTGCCAGCAGCCTCGGTGGACTGCTGGCCAACGTCCTGACTTTC
TRBD1,TRBV5-1,TRBJ2-6,few,CASSSPGMPGQYSGANVLTF,TGCGCCAGCAGCTCTCCAGGAATGCCGGGACAGTATTCTGGGGCCAACGTCCTGACTTTC
TRBD2,TRBV3-1,TRBJ2-3,.,CASSPAAAGAPFDTQYF,TGTGCCAGCAGCCCAGCAGCGGCGGGAGCCCCGTTTGATACGCAGTATTTT
TRBD2,TRBV20-1,TRBJ2-1,few,CSARGLAGGQQFF,TGCAGTGCTAGAGGACTAGCGGGGGGGCAGCAGTTCTTC
.,TRBV29-1,TRBJ2-7,.,CSVRPPGPSYEQYF,TGCAGCGTGCGGCCTCCGGGTCCCTCCTACGAGCAGTACTTC
.,TRBV29-1,TRBJ2-5,.,CSVDVAVVQETQYF,TGCAGCGTTGATGTTGCGGTAGTTCAAGAGACCCAGTACTTC